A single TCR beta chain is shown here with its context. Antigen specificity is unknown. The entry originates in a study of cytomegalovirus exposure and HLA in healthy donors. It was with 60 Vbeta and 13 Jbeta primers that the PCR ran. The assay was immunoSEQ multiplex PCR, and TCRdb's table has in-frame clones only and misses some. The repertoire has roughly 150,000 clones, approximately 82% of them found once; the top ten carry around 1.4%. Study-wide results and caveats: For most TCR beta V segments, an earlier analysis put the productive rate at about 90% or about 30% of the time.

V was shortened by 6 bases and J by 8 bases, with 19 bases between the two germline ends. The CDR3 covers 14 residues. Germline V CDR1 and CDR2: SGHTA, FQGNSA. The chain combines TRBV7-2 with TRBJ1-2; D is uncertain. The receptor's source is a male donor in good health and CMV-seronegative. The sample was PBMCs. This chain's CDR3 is CASRFDGKLGGYTF. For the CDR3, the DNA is TGTGCCAGCAGGTTTGACGGGAAACTGGGCGGCTACACCTTC.